The 27 T cell receptor beta chains in this list originate from one sample, sequenced in a study of cytomegalovirus exposure and HLA in healthy donors. The data were produced by immunoSEQ multiplex PCR, yet TCRdb's version contains in-frame clones alone and is incomplete. The repertoire holds about 89,000 clones, with 84% as singletons. The sequenced material came from PBMCs. The receptors were gathered from a woman aged 18-29 years in good health and CMV-seropositive.

The chain links TRBV7-8 to TRBJ2-7; possible D gene TRBD2, 5 bases. V was cut by 5 bases and J by 6 bases, with 14 bases left in between. Germline V gene lookup returns CDR1 SGHVS and CDR2 FQNEAQ. The CDR3 is made up of 13 amino acids. CDR3 protein: CASSTQSRGEQYF. CDR3 DNA sequence: TGTGCCAGCAGCACACAATCTCGGGGCGAGCAGTACTTC. Using reference TRBV7-8 and TRBJ2-7 for the parts outside the CDR3, the full variable domain is GAGVSQSPRYKVAKRGQDVALRCDPISGHVSLFWYQQALGQGPEFLTYFQNEAQLDKSGLPSDRFFAERPEGSVSTLKIQRTQQEDSAVYLCASSTQSRGEQYFGPGTRLTVT.

This sequence joins TRBV30 and TRBJ2-7; the match to TRBD1 covers 7 bases. CDR1 is GTSNPN, CDR2 SVGIG, per germline (reference sequence). The CDR3 covers 11 residues. This CDR3 reads CAWDRTYEQYF. CDR3 DNA sequence: TGTGCTTGGGACAGAACCTACGAGCAGTACTTC.

This clone turned up a few times. The chain links TRBV9 to TRBJ1-1, with D unclear. The CDR3 totals 12 residues. Trimming removed 0 bases from V and 10 bases from J, with 10 bases in between. Germline loops: CDR1 SGDLS, CDR2 YYNGEE. The CDR3 sequence: CASSVGGGRAFF. The DNA for the CDR3 is TGTGCCAGCAGCGTAGGTGGAGGCAGAGCTTTCTTT. The full variable domain, in which reference TRBV9 and TRBJ1-1 provide the parts outside the CDR3, is DSGVTQTPKHLITATGQRVTLRCSPRSGDLSVYWYQQSLDQGLQFLIQYYNGEERAKGNILERFSAQQFPDLHSELNLSSLELGDSALYFCASSVGGGRAFFGQGTRLTVV.

The chain joins TRBV7-2 to TRBJ2-7; 11 bases line up with TRBD1. Germline-derived CDR1 and CDR2 are SGHTA and FQGNSA. V was pared by 5 bases and J by 5 bases, with 11 bases of the junction left unmatched. The CDR3 length is 16 residues. CDR3 in DNA: TGTGCCAGCAGCCCGCCCCCGGGACAGGGGGTCCACGAGCAGTACTTC. Amino acid sequence: CASSPPPGQGVHEQYF. The whole variable domain, filled in from reference TRBV7-2 and TRBJ2-7, reads GAGVSQSPSNKVTEKGKDVELRCDPISGHTALYWYRQSLGQGLEFLIYFQGNSAPDKSGLPSDRFSAERTGGSVSTLTIQRTQQEDSAVYLCASSPPPGQGVHEQYFGPGTRLTVT.

V and J are TRBV28 and TRBJ2-3; a weak D match, TRBD1 (5 bases). CDR3 length: 15 residues. V was shortened by 1 base and J by 2 bases, with 10 bases between the two germline ends. The germline V gene encodes CDR1 MDHEN and CDR2 SYDVKM. The DNA for the CDR3 is TGTGCCAGCAGTTTATACCAGGGCGACACAGATACGCAGTATTTT. As protein: CASSLYQGDTDTQYF.

This clone was detected a few times. V usage is TRBV16 and J usage is TRBJ2-7; 12 nucleotides line up with TRBD1. Germline CDR1 and CDR2: KGHSY and FQNENV. This CDR3 region has 14 residues. V was pared by 4 bases and J by 7 bases, with 5 bases of the junction left unmatched. Here the CDR3 reads CASSLGTGGREQYF. CDR3 coding DNA: TGTGCCAGCAGCCTAGGGACAGGGGGCCGGGAGCAGTACTTC.

V is TRBV6-5 and J is TRBJ1-1; TRBD1 might be the D (5 bases). V lost 6 bases to trimming and J lost 4 bases, with 15 bases between them. CDR3 size: 14 residues. CDR1 and CDR2 (germline): MNHEY, SVGAGI. CDR3 region: CASSYTGGTTEAFF. CDR3 sequence (DNA): TGTGCCAGCAGCTACACCGGGGGGACCACTGAAGCTTTCTTT.

The V gene is TRBV10-1, the J gene TRBJ2-5; 8 bases agree with TRBD2. The ends lost 3 bases at V and 1 base at J; junction bases unmatched: 4. This CDR3 region has 15 residues. Germline assignment: CDR1 WNHNN and CDR2 SYGVQD (reference sequence). The CDR3 loop is CASSDLSGGQETQYF. The CDR3 DNA reads as TGCGCCAGCAGTGATCTCAGCGGGGGCCAAGAGACCCAGTACTTC.

The chain joins TRBV9 to TRBJ2-7; TRBD2 is a possible D gene (7 bases). CDR1 is SGDLS and CDR2 is YYNGEE in the germline V gene. This CDR3 has 14 amino acids. The V gene lost 7 bases and the J gene lost 2 bases, with 16 bases spanning the gap. CDR3 nucleotides: TGTGCCAGCGCTGGGGGGGGCCTCCCCTACGAGCAGTACTTC. Amino acid sequence: CASAGGGLPYEQYF. Complete variable domain (other parts from reference TRBV9 and TRBJ2-7): DSGVTQTPKHLITATGQRVTLRCSPRSGDLSVYWYQQSLDQGLQFLIQYYNGEERAKGNILERFSAQQFPDLHSELNLSSLELGDSALYFCASAGGGLPYEQYFGPGTRLTVT.

V and J are TRBV7-6 and TRBJ1-3; no firm D call. CDR1 and CDR2 from the germline V gene are SGHVS and FNYEAQ. This CDR3 contains 13 residues. The germline V and J ends were trimmed by 0 bases and 5 bases, with 5 bases remaining between them. The CDR3 region is CASSLAGRNTIYF. As DNA, the CDR3 is TGTGCCAGCAGCTTAGCCGGGAGAAACACCATATATTTT.

The rearrangement uses TRBV7-2 and TRBJ1-6, with TRBD1 as a possible D gene (6 bases). Germline CDR1 is SGHTA and CDR2 is FQGNSA. The CDR3 spans 13 residues. V shed 3 bases and J shed 11 bases, with 11 bases lying between them. The CDR3 sequence is CASSFGRTAPLHF. CDR3 DNA: TGTGCCAGCAGCTTTGGACGGACAGCACCCCTCCACTTT.

V is TRBV4-2 and J is TRBJ2-3; D is undetermined. Germline V CDR1 and CDR2: LGHNA, YNFKEQ. The V and J ends lost 2 bases and 4 bases respectively, with 7 bases between them. The length of the CDR3 is 13 residues. CDR3 sequence reads: CASSQNRADTQYF. The CDR3 region has the DNA TGTGCCAGCAGCCAAAATCGCGCAGATACGCAGTATTTT.

This clone was detected once. The chain uses TRBV7-8 and TRBJ1-1, with TRBD1 matching over 10 bases. The germline V gene encodes CDR1 SGHVS and CDR2 FQNEAQ. The CDR3 is 15 residues long. V lost 9 bases to trimming and J lost 5 bases; unmatched junction nucleotides: 12. CDR3 in amino acids: CASSTGGQYRTEAFF. The DNA for the CDR3 is TGTGCCAGTTCGACAGGGGGCCAATACAGGACTGAAGCTTTCTTT.

This clone appeared once. This sequence joins TRBV7-9 and TRBJ2-3, with 7 bases aligning to TRBD1. The CDR3 totals 14 residues. Germline V CDR1 and CDR2: SEHNR, FQNEAQ (reference sequence). The V segment lost 4 bases and the J segment 2 bases; nucleotides outside the gene matches: 3. CDR3 bases: TGTGCCAGCAGCTCGGACAGGTCCACAGATACGCAGTATTTT. Translating it yields CASSSDRSTDTQYF. Supplemented by reference TRBV7-9 and TRBJ2-3, the full variable domain reads DTGVSQNPRHKITKRGQNVTFRCDPISEHNRLYWYRQTLGQGPEFLTYFQNEAQLEKSRLLSDRFSAERPKGSFSTLEIQRTEQGDSAMYLCASSSDRSTDTQYFGPGTRLTVL.

This clone was seen just once. The genes are TRBV28 and TRBJ2-1; D may be TRBD2 (6 bases). Trimming took 4 bases from V and 0 from J, leaving 13 bases between them. Germline V gene data show CDR1 as MDHEN and CDR2 as SYDVKM. The CDR3 sequence is 16 residues long. DNA for the CDR3: TGTGCCAGCAGTTCCCCGGGGGTACACTCCTACAATGAGCAGTTCTTC. The encoded protein is CASSSPGVHSYNEQFF.

This clone was observed once. The CDR3 loop is CASSIEGGRITEAFF. As DNA, the CDR3 is TGTGCCAGTAGTATAGAGGGGGGGCGGATCACTGAAGCTTTCTTT. The chain couples TRBV19 to TRBJ1-1; weak D call: TRBD1 (6 bases). Per the germline V gene, CDR1 is LNHDA and CDR2 is SQIVND (reference sequence). V was clipped by 0 bases and J by 4 bases, with 12 bases between them. The CDR3 is made up of 15 amino acids.

This chain uses TRBV7-6 with TRBJ1-1, with D tentatively TRBD1 (6 bases). Germline values: CDR1 SGHVS, CDR2 FNYEAQ. The length of the CDR3 is 13 residues. Trimming took 6 bases from V and 6 from J, leaving 14 bases between them. In nucleotides, the CDR3 is TGTGCCAGCAGTCCGACAGGAAGAGCTGAAGCTTTCTTT. It yields the protein CASSPTGRAEAFF. Full variable domain (rest looked up from reference TRBV7-6 and TRBJ1-1): GAGVSQSPRYKVTKRGQDVALRCDPISGHVSLYWYRQALGQGPEFLTYFNYEAQQDKSGLPNDRFSAERPEGSISTLTIQRTEQRDSAMYRCASSPTGRAEAFFGQGTRLTVV.

The V call is TRBV5-1, the J call TRBJ2-1; D perhaps matches TRBD2 (6 bases). Per germline, CDR1 SGHRS and CDR2 YFSETQ. Deletions cut 0 bases from V and 10 bases from J, with 17 bases between. This CDR3 is 15 amino acids long. The CDR3 DNA sequence: TGCGCCAGCAGCTTGGGTTTCGCCAGGGAGGACGAGCAGTTCTTC. Protein sequence: CASSLGFAREDEQFF.

This chain links TRBV5-6 with TRBJ2-7; D is ambiguous. CDR1 SGHDT and CDR2 YYEEEE come from the germline V gene. This CDR3 has 14 residues. V was cut by 0 bases and J by 3 bases, with 10 bases left in between. The CDR3 bases are TGTGCCAGCAGCTTGGGAGTAGGCGGCTACGAGCAGTACTTC. This translates into CASSLGVGGYEQYF.

The rearrangement uses TRBV30 and TRBJ2-3; TRBD1 matches at 11 bases. The CDR3 runs 15 residues. V lost 2 bases, J lost 3 bases, and 4 bases stayed unmatched. The V gene's germline CDR1 is GTSNPN and CDR2 SVGIG (reference sequence). CDR3 region: CAWSPGQGETDTQYF. The CDR3 DNA reads as TGTGCCTGGAGTCCGGGACAGGGGGAAACAGATACGCAGTATTTT. The variable domain in full, completed from reference TRBV30 and TRBJ2-3, reads SQTIHQWPATLVQPVGSPLSLECTVEGTSNPNLYWYRQAAGRGLQLLFYSVGIGQISSEVPQNLSASRPQDRQFILSSKKLLLSDSGFYLCAWSPGQGETDTQYFGPGTRLTVL.

The chain links TRBV28 to TRBJ2-3; possibly TRBD1 for D (6 bases). Germline CDR1 is MDHEN and CDR2 is SYDVKM. With 9 bases removed from V and 2 bases from J, the gap between germline ends came to 12 bases. This CDR3 region has 13 residues. The CDR3 loop reads CASTDSFTDTQYF. The DNA for the CDR3 is TGTGCCAGTACGGACAGTTTCACAGATACGCAGTATTTT.

This clone appeared a few times. V and J are TRBV6-5 and TRBJ1-6, with D hard to call. This CDR3 is built from 13 residues. CDR1 and CDR2 (germline): MNHEY, SVGAGI. Trimming pared 9 bases from V and 7 bases from J, leaving 13 bases between. CDR3 nucleotide sequence: TGTGCCAGTAGAAACGGGGTCAATTCACCCCTCCACTTT. Its translation: CASRNGVNSPLHF.

The gene calls are TRBV5-1 and TRBJ1-5, with 8 bases identical to TRBD1. CDR1 and CDR2 from the germline V gene are SGHRS and YFSETQ. This CDR3 spans 15 amino acids. The ends lost 1 base at V and 6 bases at J; junction bases unmatched: 6. CDR3 in DNA: TGCGCCAGCAGCTTGTCATCAGGGGGCGGTCAGCCCCAGCATTTT. This sequence encodes CASSLSSGGGQPQHF.

This clone was counted only a few times. The V and J genes are TRBV4-1 and TRBJ2-7, with a tentative D call TRBD2 (7 bases). Germline-derived CDR1 and CDR2 are MGHRA and YSYEKL. Trimming took off 4 bases at V and 3 bases at J, with 16 bases between the two ends. The CDR3 spans 15 residues. In DNA form, the CDR3 reads TGCGCCAGCAGCCGAGCGGGCGGGGGCGACTACGAGCAGTACTTC. Translation: CASSRAGGGDYEQYF.

The chain combines TRBV11-2 with TRBJ1-1, with TRBD1 matching over 7 bases. The length of the CDR3 is 13 residues. Losses at the gene ends were 6 bases for V and 4 bases for J; bases not matched to a gene: 5. Germline CDR1 is SGHAT and CDR2 is FQNNGV. This chain's CDR3 is CASRRQGGTEAFF. CDR3 nucleotides: TGTGCCAGCAGACGACAGGGAGGCACTGAAGCTTTCTTT.

The rearrangement joins TRBV7-3 to TRBJ2-2; D perhaps matches TRBD1 (5 bases). V dropped 2 bases and J dropped 0 bases, with 7 bases sitting between them. Germline V gives CDR1 SGHTA, CDR2 FQGTGA. The CDR3 consists of 15 residues. CDR3 sequence reads: CASSLDSTNTGELFF. The DNA for the CDR3 is TGTGCCAGCAGCTTAGACAGTACGAACACCGGGGAGCTGTTTTTT.

The chain combines TRBV7-2 with TRBJ2-7; no clear D. The V gene's germline CDR1 is SGHTA and CDR2 FQGNSA. Trimming took 4 bases from V and 1 from J, leaving 11 bases between them. This CDR3 has 14 residues. DNA for the CDR3: TGTGCCAGCAGCTCCGACATCGGATCCTACGAGCAGTACTTC. This translates into CASSSDIGSYEQYF.